This entry lists 30 T cell receptor beta chains sequenced from one sample in a study of CDR3 diversity in severe acne (dated by TCRdb to about 2019). Libraries were built with PCR. Sequencer: Illumina HiSeq 2000. TCRdb reworked the public reads: Q25 trimming with fastp, MiXCR clone assembly, productive beta chains retained. One record per CDR3 amino acid sequence lists the most common genes and DNA. For this sample the table gives over 70,000 distinct CDR3 sequences, of which approximately 51% were detected only once. The top ten hold 14% of the sample. Sequenced sample: blood. These receptors all stem from a male donor in good health, without acne.

J is TRBJ2-7 and V is TRBV7-2; 12 nucleotides agree with TRBD2. The junction had 6 bases not matched to a gene; V was cut back by 1 base and J by 2 bases. From germline, CDR1 is SGHTA and CDR2 FQGNSA. The length of the CDR3 is 17 residues. The CDR3: CASSLVLPSGRAYEQYF. CDR3 sequence (DNA): TGTGCCAGCAGCTTAGTCTTGCCTAGCGGGAGGGCCTACGAGCAGTACTTC.

J is TRBJ2-2 and V is TRBV7-9; TRBD2 aligns across 8 bases. The germline gives CDR1 SEHNR, CDR2 FQNEAQ (reference sequence). Trimming cost V 2 bases and J 4 bases; bases outside gene matches: 6. This CDR3 has 16 residues. The CDR3 nucleotides read TGTGCCAGCAGCTTACCCGGGAGGGGTGGCACCGGGGAGCTGTTTTTT. Residues: CASSLPGRGGTGELFF.

This clonotype was counted ten times or more. The chain joins TRBV25-1 to TRBJ1-2, with D possibly matching TRBD1 (5 bases). Trimming left V 4 bases short and J 2 bases short, with 8 bases between. The germline CDR1 and CDR2 sequences are MGHDK and SYGVNS. This CDR3 comprises 13 residues. The CDR3 is CASSVAGNYGYTF. Here the CDR3 DNA reads TGTGCCAGCAGTGTAGCAGGGAACTATGGCTACACCTTC.

This chain uses TRBV7-9 with TRBJ1-2; TRBD1 matches at 7 bases. J was trimmed by 5 bases and V by 3 bases; bases with no gene match: 3. The CDR3 runs 13 residues. The V gene's germline CDR1 is SEHNR and CDR2 FQNEAQ (reference sequence). The DNA for the CDR3 is TGTGCCAGCAGCTTGGACAGGATGTATGGCTACACCTTC. This codes for CASSLDRMYGYTF.

Only a few counts were recorded for this clonotype. The genes are TRBV7-2 and TRBJ1-1; D gene ambiguous. This CDR3 region has 14 residues. Germline values: CDR1 SGHTA, CDR2 FQGNSA. Trimming stripped 2 bases from V and 0 bases from J, with 7 bases between. The CDR3 is CASSLTDMNTEAFF. In DNA form, the CDR3 reads TGTGCCAGCAGCTTAACCGATATGAACACTGAAGCTTTCTTT.

This clonotype was seen many times. The genes are TRBV27 and TRBJ2-6, with a possible D match to TRBD1 (5 bases). The CDR3 contains 18 residues. Looked up from germline, CDR1 is MNHEY and CDR2 is SMNVEV (reference sequence). Trimming left V 5 bases short and J 0 bases short, with 17 bases between. The CDR3 sequence: CASSLKQASLSGANVLTF. The CDR3 nucleotides read TGTGCCAGCAGTCTTAAACAGGCCTCCCTCTCTGGGGCCAACGTCCTGACTTTC. The whole variable domain, filled in from reference TRBV27 and TRBJ2-6, reads EAQVTQNPRYLITVTGKKLTVTCSQNMNHEYMSWYRQDPGLGLRQIYYSMNVEVTDKGDVPEGYKVSRKEKRNFPLILESPSPNQTSLYFCASSLKQASLSGANVLTFGAGSRLTVL.

The chain employs TRBV5-6 and TRBJ2-7; the D is unclear. The CDR3 spans 15 residues. The V gene lost 0 bases and the J gene lost 5 bases, with 15 bases spanning the gap. Germline lookup yields CDR1 SGHDT and CDR2 YYEEEE. The CDR3 nucleotides read TGTGCCAGCAGCTTGGCCCCGGCCGAACGCCACGAGCAGTACTTC. It is translated as CASSLAPAERHEQYF. Supplemented by reference TRBV5-6 and TRBJ2-7, the full variable domain reads DAGVTQSPTHLIKTRGQQVTLRCSPKSGHDTVSWYQQALGQGPQFIFQYYEEEERQRGNFPDRFSGHQFPNYSSELNVNALLLGDSALYLCASSLAPAERHEQYFGPGTRLTVT.

A few counts support this clonotype. The chain employs TRBV12-3 or TRBV12-4 and TRBJ1-1; D is unclear. CDR3 length equals 18 residues. V dropped 3 bases and J dropped 4 bases, with 24 bases sitting between them. The CDR3 loop reads CASSFPRASDSYRTEAFF. The CDR3 DNA sequence: TGTGCCAGCAGTTTTCCCCGGGCGTCCGACTCTTATCGCACTGAAGCTTTCTTT.

This clonotype has only a few counts. The chain carries TRBV6-5 and TRBJ2-7, with TRBD1 matching over 8 bases. CDR3 size: 14 residues. V dropped 5 bases and J dropped 3; count of bases not matched to a gene: 6. Germline CDR1 and CDR2: MNHEY and SVGAGI. In DNA, the CDR3 is TGTGCCAGCAGTGAAGCTACAGGGGGCTACGAGCAGTACTTC. It is translated as CASSEATGGYEQYF.

The rearrangement links TRBV20-1 to TRBJ1-5; a possible D gene is TRBD1 (5 bases). CDR3 length equals 12 residues. Per germline, CDR1 DFQATT and CDR2 SNEGSKA (reference sequence). CDR3 coding DNA: TGCAGCACCAGGGATTGGGATCAGCCCCAGCATTTT. This sequence encodes CSTRDWDQPQHF.

This clonotype was counted only a few times. The V call is TRBV6-1, the J call TRBJ1-5; D not certain. The CDR3 consists of 12 residues. Germline assignment: CDR1 MNHNS and CDR2 SASEGT. Trimming left V 7 bases short and J 3 bases short, with 7 bases between. CDR3 residues: CASKGPNQPQHF. In DNA form, the CDR3 reads TGTGCCAGCAAGGGTCCCAATCAGCCCCAGCATTTT.

By share, this clonotype ranks as medium-sized. The V and J genes are TRBV5-1 and TRBJ2-1; D is possibly TRBD1 (5 bases). Trimming pared 0 bases from V and 2 bases from J, leaving 9 bases between. The CDR3 consists of 15 residues. From germline, CDR1 is SGHRS and CDR2 YFSETQ. CDR3 amino acids: CASSLGQGPYNEQFF. CDR3 DNA sequence: TGCGCCAGCAGCTTGGGGCAGGGTCCCTACAATGAGCAGTTCTTC.

The CDR3 region is CASRPAYNEQFF. Written as DNA, the CDR3 is TGTGCCAGCAGGCCGGCCTACAATGAGCAGTTCTTC. The V and J genes are TRBV11-2 and TRBJ2-1; D ambiguous. The germline V gene has CDR1 SGHAT and CDR2 FQNNGV. The CDR3 spans 12 residues. V gave up 6 bases and J gave up 2 bases, with 5 bases separating them. The full variable domain, completed using reference TRBV11-2 and TRBJ2-1, is EAGVAQSPRYKIIEKRQSVAFWCNPISGHATLYWYQQILGQGPKLLIQFQNNGVVDDSQLPKDRFSAERLKGVDSTLKIQPAKLEDSAVYLCASRPAYNEQFFGPGTRLTVL.

In this sample, this clonotype turned up once. The rearrangement uses TRBV7-3 and TRBJ2-7; weak D call: TRBD2 (5 bases). CDR1 is SGHTA, CDR2 FQGTGA, per germline. CDR3 length: 14 residues. V was cut by 5 bases and J by 2 bases, with 13 bases left in between. CDR3 sequence reads: CASSVGSEAYEQYF. CDR3 coding DNA: TGTGCCAGCAGCGTCGGTTCGGAGGCCTACGAGCAGTACTTC.

The chain recombines TRBV7-8 with TRBJ2-6, with D maybe TRBD1 (6 bases). Trimming stripped 5 bases from V and 4 bases from J, with 12 bases between. The CDR3 length is 15 residues. Germline lookup yields CDR1 SGHVS and CDR2 FQNEAQ. For the CDR3, the DNA is TGTGCCAGCAGCCCCAGGGGATTCGGGGCCAACGTCCTGACTTTC. Its translation is CASSPRGFGANVLTF.

Points on this clonotype: The DNA is omitted, as the CDR3 cannot be located on it reliably, and the CDR3 follows TCRdb's listing. The gene calls are TRBV6-5 and TRBJ2-5; TRBD1, the table's D call, was not compared with the DNA. From germline, CDR1 is MNHEY and CDR2 SVGAGI. 18 amino acids form the CDR3, both terminal residues included. The CDR3 is CASCRGTGELFFGETQYF.

The chain couples TRBV20-1 to TRBJ2-7, with D maybe TRBD1 (5 bases). The V end lost 6 bases, the J end lost 7 bases, and 19 bases lay between the germline ends. The CDR3 is 13 amino acids. The germline V gene encodes CDR1 DFQATT and CDR2 SNEGSKA (reference sequence). CDR3 amino acids: CSAPNQGKGEQYF. In nucleotides, the CDR3 is TGCAGTGCCCCAAACCAGGGTAAAGGGGAGCAGTACTTC.

This clonotype was counted once. V gene TRBV30 combines with J gene TRBJ1-6, with D possibly being TRBD1 (6 bases). This CDR3 is built from 13 residues. CDR1 GTSNPN and CDR2 SVGIG come from the germline V gene (reference sequence). V lost 5 bases and J 13 bases, leaving 18 bases between the germline ends. CDR3 coding DNA: TGTGCCTGGGGGACATCTAGCAATCAGCCCCTCCACTTT. It specifies CAWGTSSNQPLHF.

This clonotype showed up just a few times. The J gene is TRBJ2-7, the V gene TRBV5-1, with 8 bases identical to TRBD2. The CDR3 has 16 residues. Germline V gene lookup returns CDR1 SGHRS and CDR2 YFSETQ. J gave up 2 bases and V 4 bases, and 11 bases lay outside the gene matches. The CDR3 nucleotides are TGCGCCAGCAGCCCTGGGACGGGAGGGCCTCCCTACGAGCAGTACTTC. Protein sequence: CASSPGTGGPPYEQYF.

The chain uses TRBV3-1 and TRBJ1-4, with D possibly matching TRBD1 (6 bases). CDR1 and CDR2 from the germline V gene are LGHDT and YNNKEL (reference sequence). Trimming removed 0 bases at V and 11 bases at J, with 13 bases between. The CDR3 spans 14 residues. In DNA, the CDR3 is TGTGCCAGCAGCCAAGAGGGGGGGGCTGAGAAACTGTTTTTT. Amino acid sequence: CASSQEGGAEKLFF.

The chain couples TRBV25-1 to TRBJ2-3, with 11 bases that match TRBD2. Per germline, CDR1 MGHDK and CDR2 SYGVNS. The CDR3 consists of 13 residues. V lost 6 bases to trimming and J lost 14 bases; unmatched junction nucleotides: 10. CDR3 nucleotide sequence: TGTGCCAGCAGCTCCGTAGCGGGGGGGCTGGCGTATTTT. Translating it yields CASSSVAGGLAYF.

About this clonotype: The conserved closing phenylalanine or tryptophan is absent in this CDR3, likely reflecting a read error. Because the CDR3's place on the DNA is in doubt, the DNA is left out and the CDR3 is given as listed by TCRdb. The chain employs TRBV7-9 and TRBJ2-5; the table's D call, TRBD2, was not checked against the DNA. The CDR3 is 13 residues long, counting both termini. Looked up from germline, CDR1 is SEHNR and CDR2 is FQNEAQ (reference sequence). CDR3 residues: CASKGGGNEPHFG.

The chain links TRBV7-2 to TRBJ2-1, with 11 bases aligning to TRBD2. The V gene end was trimmed by 3 bases and the J gene end by 8 bases; junction bases not matched to a gene: 9. CDR1 SGHTA and CDR2 FQGNSA come from the germline V gene. The CDR3 sequence is 16 residues long. CDR3 sequence (DNA): TGTGCCAGCAGCTTCGGCCTAGCGGGGGGCCGGGATGAGCAGTTCTTC. It encodes CASSFGLAGGRDEQFF.

This chain connects TRBV5-1 to TRBJ2-7, with 12 nucleotides matching TRBD2. Trimming cost V 1 base and J 7 bases; bases outside gene matches: 6. This CDR3 is built from 15 residues. Germline V gene lookup returns CDR1 SGHRS and CDR2 YFSETQ. The CDR3 sequence is CASSLQLAGGLEQYF. CDR3 bases: TGCGCCAGCAGCTTGCAGCTAGCGGGAGGGCTTGAGCAGTACTTC.

The V gene is TRBV24-1, the J gene TRBJ2-1, with 7 bases identical to TRBD1. Germline values: CDR1 KGHDR, CDR2 SFDVKD. The CDR3 length is 13 residues. The V gene end was trimmed by 4 bases and the J gene end by 12 bases; junction bases not matched to a gene: 8. The CDR3 DNA reads TGTGCCACCAGTGAATACGACAGGGTGGTGCAGTTCTTC. Residues: CATSEYDRVVQFF.

The chain carries TRBV9 and TRBJ1-1, with 7 bases that match TRBD1. The trim removed 5 bases at V and 1 base at J, leaving 5 bases unmatched. The length of the CDR3 is 14 residues. Germline V gene data show CDR1 as SGDLS and CDR2 as YYNGEE. The CDR3 spells CASSSRGENTEAFF. CDR3 nucleotide sequence: TGTGCCAGCAGTTCCAGGGGGGAGAACACTGAAGCTTTCTTT.

On this clonotype itself: This could be a read error, since a much larger clone is one nucleotide away. J is TRBJ2-7 and V is TRBV29-1; TRBD1 matches at 8 bases. Germline V gene sequence: CDR1 SQVTM, CDR2 ANQGSEA. The CDR3 has 15 amino acids. This CDR3 reads CSVEASRTGRYEQHF. In DNA form, the CDR3 reads TGCAGCGTTGAAGCTTCGAGGACAGGGAGGTACGAGCAGCACTTC.

The rearrangement joins TRBV11-3 to TRBJ1-5; 9 bases match TRBD1. The CDR3 is 15 amino acids. V trimming: 5 bases; J trimming: 3 bases; junction bases outside the gene matches: 5. The germline gives CDR1 SGHNT, CDR2 YENEEA. CDR3 region: CASSTGTGNNQPQHF. The DNA of the CDR3 is TGTGCCAGCAGCACCGGGACAGGGAACAATCAGCCCCAGCATTTT. The full variable domain, completed using reference TRBV11-3 and TRBJ1-5, is EAGVVQSPRYKIIEKKQPVAFWCNPISGHNTLYWYLQNLGQGPELLIRYENEEAVDDSQLPKDRFSAERLKGVDSTLKIQPAELGDSAVYLCASSTGTGNNQPQHFGDGTRLSIL.

The chain carries TRBV19 and TRBJ2-7, with 9 bases fitting TRBD1. Germline V lookup: CDR1 LNHDA, CDR2 SQIVND (reference sequence). This CDR3 region has 16 residues. After removal of 4 bases from V and 6 bases from J, the junction contained 13 bases not matched to a gene. The CDR3 DNA follows: TGTGCCAGTAGTACTGGACCGGGACAGGGTGTACCCGAGCAGTACTTC. Protein product: CASSTGPGQGVPEQYF.

In its sample, this clonotype was seen many times. The chain combines TRBV6-1 with TRBJ1-5, with D tentatively TRBD1 (5 bases). This CDR3 is built from 15 residues. Trimming pared 4 bases from V and 0 bases from J, leaving 10 bases between. Looked up from germline, CDR1 is MNHNS and CDR2 is SASEGT. The CDR3 nucleotides read TGTGCCAGCAGTGGCGGGGGTGCTAGCAATCAGCCCCAGCATTTT. Translated: CASSGGGASNQPQHF.